Reported below is one T cell receptor beta chain. Only in-frame clones appear in the TCRdb table, and some are missing; sequencing was by immunoSEQ multiplex PCR. The repertoire holds some 150,000 clones, 91% seen once, with approximately 2.9% in the top ten. The sample originates from a study of control samples from healthy donors and cancer patients. The CDR3 has 14 residues. Germline V gives CDR1 SGHRS, CDR2 YFSETQ. V was cut by 3 bases and J by 2 bases, with 10 bases left in between. The sample taken for sequencing was blood. The clonotype originates from a man aged 30 to 39 in good health. The chain employs TRBV5-1 and TRBJ2-3; possibly TRBD1 or TRBD2 for D (5 bases each). The CDR3 protein is CASSWDQYTDTQYF. CDR3 DNA: TGCGCCAGCAGCTGGGACCAATACACAGATACGCAGTATTTT.